This TCR beta chain was captured in a study of neoadjuvant anti-PD-1 for oral cavity cancer. The overall study: Patients mostly received three to four biweekly nivolumab doses at 3 mg/kg before surgery. Patients without progression got a fourth dose around day 43.

Assay: immunoSEQ multiplex PCR; the TCRdb copy retains only in-frame clones and omits some. The data show about 79,000 clones, around 83% seen once. This clone was found once. As yet, its antigen is unknown. Study results and limitations: TCR analyses covered only a few patients per response group.

Cohort: HPV-negative, locally advanced oral cavity squamous cell carcinoma patients. Germline CDR1 reads SGHRS; CDR2 reads YFSETQ. V lost 2 bases and J lost 0, with 15 bases in between. The CDR3 length is 16 residues. The chain links TRBV5-1 to TRBJ2-7; perhaps TRBD2 as D (6 bases). This receptor was identified in a person aged 35 to 85 with oral cavity squamous cell carcinoma. Specimen: PBMCs, collected before nivolumab (anti-PD-1) treatment. DNA of the CDR3: TGCGCCAGCAGCTTACTCCTAGCGACCCACTCCTACGAGCAGTACTTC. Its protein product is CASSLLLATHSYEQYF.